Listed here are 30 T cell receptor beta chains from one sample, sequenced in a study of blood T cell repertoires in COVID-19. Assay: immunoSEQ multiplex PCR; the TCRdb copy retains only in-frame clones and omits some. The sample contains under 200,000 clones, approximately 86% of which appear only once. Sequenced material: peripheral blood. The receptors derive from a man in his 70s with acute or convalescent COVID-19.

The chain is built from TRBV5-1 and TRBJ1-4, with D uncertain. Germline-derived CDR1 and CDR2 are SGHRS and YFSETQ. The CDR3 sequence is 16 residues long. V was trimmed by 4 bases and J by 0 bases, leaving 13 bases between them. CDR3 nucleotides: TGCGCCAGCAGCATGGGAGGAGCTGCAACTAATGAAAAACTGTTTTTT. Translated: CASSMGGAATNEKLFF. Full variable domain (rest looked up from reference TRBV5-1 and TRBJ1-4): KAGVTQTPRYLIKTRGQQVTLSCSPISGHRSVSWYQQTPGQGLQFLFEYFSETQRNKGNFPGRFSGRQFSNSRSEMNVSTLELGDSALYLCASSMGGAATNEKLFFGSGTQLSVL.

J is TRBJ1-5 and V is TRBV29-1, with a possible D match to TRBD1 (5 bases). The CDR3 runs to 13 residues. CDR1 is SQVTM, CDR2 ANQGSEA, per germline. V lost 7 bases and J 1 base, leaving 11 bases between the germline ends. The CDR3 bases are TGCAGCGCAAATCAGGGAAGCAATCAGCCCCAGCATTTT. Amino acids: CSANQGSNQPQHF.

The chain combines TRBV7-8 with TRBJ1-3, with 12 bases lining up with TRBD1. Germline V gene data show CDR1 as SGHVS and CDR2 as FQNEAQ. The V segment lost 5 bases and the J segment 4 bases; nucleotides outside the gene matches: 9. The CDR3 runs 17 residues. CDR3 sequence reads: CASSTHPGTGGGNTIYF. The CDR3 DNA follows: TGTGCCAGCAGCACCCATCCCGGGACAGGGGGCGGAAACACCATATATTTT. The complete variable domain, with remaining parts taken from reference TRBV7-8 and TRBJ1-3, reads GAGVSQSPRYKVAKRGQDVALRCDPISGHVSLFWYQQALGQGPEFLTYFQNEAQLDKSGLPSDRFFAERPEGSVSTLKIQRTQQEDSAVYLCASSTHPGTGGGNTIYFGEGSWLTVV.

CDR3 amino acids: CASSTHPGERDSPLHF. The CDR3, as DNA: TGTGCCAGCAGCACCCACCCCGGGGAAAGAGATTCACCCCTCCACTTT. The chain combines TRBV28 with TRBJ1-6, with unresolved D. The ends were cut back, 6 bases at V and 8 bases at J, with 20 bases in the middle. Germline V lookup: CDR1 MDHEN, CDR2 SYDVKM. The CDR3 runs to 16 residues.

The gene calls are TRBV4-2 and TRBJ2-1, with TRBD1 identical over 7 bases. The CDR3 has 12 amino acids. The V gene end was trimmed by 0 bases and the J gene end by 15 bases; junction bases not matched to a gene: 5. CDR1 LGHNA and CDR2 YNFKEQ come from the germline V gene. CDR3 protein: CASSQEGGRGFF. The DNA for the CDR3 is TGTGCCAGCAGCCAAGAAGGGGGCCGGGGGTTCTTC.

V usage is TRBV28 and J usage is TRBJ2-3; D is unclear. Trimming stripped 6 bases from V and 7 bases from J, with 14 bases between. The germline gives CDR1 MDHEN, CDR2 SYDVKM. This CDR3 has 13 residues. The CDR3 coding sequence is TGTGCCAGCAGCCGACCCCAGACACATACGCAGTATTTT. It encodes CASSRPQTHTQYF.

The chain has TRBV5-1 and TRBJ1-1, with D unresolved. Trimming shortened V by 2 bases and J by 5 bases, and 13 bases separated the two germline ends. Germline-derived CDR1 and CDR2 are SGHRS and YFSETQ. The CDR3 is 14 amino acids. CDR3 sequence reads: CASSLQWEGTEAFF. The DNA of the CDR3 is TGCGCCAGCAGCTTACAGTGGGAGGGTACTGAAGCTTTCTTT.

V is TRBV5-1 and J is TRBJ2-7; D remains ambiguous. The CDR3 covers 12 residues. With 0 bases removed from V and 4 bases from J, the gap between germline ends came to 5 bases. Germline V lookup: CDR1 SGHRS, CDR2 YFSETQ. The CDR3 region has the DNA TGCGCCAGCAGCTTGGACTGGTACGAGCAGTACTTC. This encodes CASSLDWYEQYF.

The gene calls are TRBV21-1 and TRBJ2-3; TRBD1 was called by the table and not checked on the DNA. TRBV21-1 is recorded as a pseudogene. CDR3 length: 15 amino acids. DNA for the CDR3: TGTGCCAGCAGCAAAGGGGGGACAGGGCCAGATACGCAGTATTTT. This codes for CASSKGGTGPDTQYF.

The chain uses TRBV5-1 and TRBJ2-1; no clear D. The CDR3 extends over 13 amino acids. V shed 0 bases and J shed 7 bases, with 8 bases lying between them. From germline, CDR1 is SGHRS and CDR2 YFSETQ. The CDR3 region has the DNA TGCGCCAGCAGCTTGGCCGCAGGTAATGAGCAGTTCTTC. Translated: CASSLAAGNEQFF.

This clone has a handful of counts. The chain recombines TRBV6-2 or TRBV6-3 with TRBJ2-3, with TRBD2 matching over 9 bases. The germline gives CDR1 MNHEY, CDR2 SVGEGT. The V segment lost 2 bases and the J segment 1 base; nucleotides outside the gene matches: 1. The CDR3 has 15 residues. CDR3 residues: CASSYQRGGTDTQYF. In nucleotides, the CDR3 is TGTGCCAGCAGTTACCAGCGGGGGGGCACAGATACGCAGTATTTT.

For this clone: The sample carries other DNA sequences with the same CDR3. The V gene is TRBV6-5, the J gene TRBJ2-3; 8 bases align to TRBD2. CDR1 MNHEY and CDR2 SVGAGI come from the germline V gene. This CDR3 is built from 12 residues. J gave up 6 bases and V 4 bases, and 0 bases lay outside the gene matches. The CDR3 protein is CASSSSGDTQYF. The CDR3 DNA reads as TGTGCCAGCAGTTCTAGCGGGGATACGCAGTATTTT.

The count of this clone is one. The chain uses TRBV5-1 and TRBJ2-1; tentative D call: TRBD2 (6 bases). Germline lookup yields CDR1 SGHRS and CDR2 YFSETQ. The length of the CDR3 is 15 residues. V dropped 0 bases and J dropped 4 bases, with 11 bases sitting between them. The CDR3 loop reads CASSLVVSGYNEQFF. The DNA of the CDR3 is TGCGCCAGCAGCTTGGTGGTTAGCGGATACAATGAGCAGTTCTTC.

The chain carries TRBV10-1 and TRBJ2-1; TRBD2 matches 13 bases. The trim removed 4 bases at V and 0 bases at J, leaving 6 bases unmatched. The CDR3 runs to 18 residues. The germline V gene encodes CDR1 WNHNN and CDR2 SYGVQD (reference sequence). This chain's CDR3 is CASSAGTSGASSYNEQFF. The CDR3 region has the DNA TGCGCCAGCAGTGCCGGGACTAGCGGGGCCAGCTCCTACAATGAGCAGTTCTTC.

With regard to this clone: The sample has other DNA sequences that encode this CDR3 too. The chain's CDR3 is CASSQAGSGNTIYF. Written as DNA, the CDR3 is TGCGCCAGCAGCCAAGCAGGGTCCGGAAACACCATATATTTT. The chain couples TRBV4-1 to TRBJ1-3; D perhaps matches TRBD1 (5 bases). From germline, CDR1 is MGHRA and CDR2 YSYEKL. This CDR3 spans 14 amino acids. Trimming cost V 1 base and J 4 bases, with 8 bases left between them.

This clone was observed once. CDR3 nucleotide sequence: TGTGCCAGCAGCGTCCGGGACAGACTTAATTCACCCCTCCACTTT. Protein: CASSVRDRLNSPLHF. The rearrangement uses TRBV7-8 and TRBJ1-6, with 7 nucleotides matching TRBD1. Germline V lookup: CDR1 SGHVS, CDR2 FQNEAQ. The CDR3 extends over 15 amino acids. V was pared by 5 bases and J by 6 bases, with 7 bases of the junction left unmatched. Full variable domain (rest looked up from reference TRBV7-8 and TRBJ1-6): GAGVSQSPRYKVAKRGQDVALRCDPISGHVSLFWYQQALGQGPEFLTYFQNEAQLDKSGLPSDRFFAERPEGSVSTLKIQRTQQEDSAVYLCASSVRDRLNSPLHFGNGTRLTVT.

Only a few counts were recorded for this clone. The DNA for the CDR3 is TGTGCCAGCAGCCAAGATCAGGGGGCGCGGGGCTACACCTTC. Translating gives CASSQDQGARGYTF. V gene TRBV4-2 combines with J gene TRBJ1-2, with 8 bases fitting TRBD1. With V trimmed by 0 bases and J by 8 bases, 5 bases remained unmatched. Germline V gene sequence: CDR1 LGHNA, CDR2 YNFKEQ. The CDR3 has 14 residues.

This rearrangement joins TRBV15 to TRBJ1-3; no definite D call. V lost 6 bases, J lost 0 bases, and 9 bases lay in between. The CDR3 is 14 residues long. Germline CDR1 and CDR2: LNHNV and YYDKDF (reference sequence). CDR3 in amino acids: CATRGRVSGNTIYF. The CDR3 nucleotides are TGTGCCACCAGAGGGAGGGTCTCTGGAAACACCATATATTTT.

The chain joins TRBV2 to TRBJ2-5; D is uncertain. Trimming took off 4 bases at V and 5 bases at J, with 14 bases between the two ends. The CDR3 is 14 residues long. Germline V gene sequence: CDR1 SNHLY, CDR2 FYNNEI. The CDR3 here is CASSATGTPETQYF. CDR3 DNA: TGTGCCAGCAGTGCGACTGGAACGCCGGAGACCCAGTACTTC.

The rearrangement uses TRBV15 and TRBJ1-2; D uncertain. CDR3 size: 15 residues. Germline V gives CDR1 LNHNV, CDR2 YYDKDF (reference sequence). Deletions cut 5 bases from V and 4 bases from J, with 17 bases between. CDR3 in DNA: TGTGCCACCAGCCCTTGGGAGGAAAAAGTCTATGGCTACACCTTC. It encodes CATSPWEEKVYGYTF.

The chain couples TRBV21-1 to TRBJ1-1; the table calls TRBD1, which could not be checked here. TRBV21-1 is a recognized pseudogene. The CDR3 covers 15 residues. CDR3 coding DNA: TGTGCCAGCAGCAAAGGGCAAAACATGAACACTGAAGCTTTCTTT. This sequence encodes CASSKGQNMNTEAFF.

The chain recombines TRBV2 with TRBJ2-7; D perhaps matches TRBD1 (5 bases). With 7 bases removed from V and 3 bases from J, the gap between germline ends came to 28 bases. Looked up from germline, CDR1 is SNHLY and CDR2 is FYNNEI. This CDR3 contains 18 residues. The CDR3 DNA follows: TGTGCCAGCAAAGGGAACCAGGGTCTTCTCCTTTCCCACTACGAGCAGTACTTC. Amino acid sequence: CASKGNQGLLLSHYEQYF. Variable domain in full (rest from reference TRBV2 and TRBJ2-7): EPEVTQTPSHQVTQMGQEVILRCVPISNHLYFYWYRQILGQKVEFLVSFYNNEISEKSEIFDDQFSVERPDGSNFTLKIRSTKLEDSAMYFCASKGNQGLLLSHYEQYFGPGTRLTVT.

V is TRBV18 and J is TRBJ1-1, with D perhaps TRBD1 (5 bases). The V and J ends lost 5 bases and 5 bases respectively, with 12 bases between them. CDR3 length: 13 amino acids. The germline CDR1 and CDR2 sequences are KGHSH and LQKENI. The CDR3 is CASSIGGGTEAFF. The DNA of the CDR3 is TGTGCCAGCTCAATTGGCGGGGGGACTGAAGCTTTCTTT.

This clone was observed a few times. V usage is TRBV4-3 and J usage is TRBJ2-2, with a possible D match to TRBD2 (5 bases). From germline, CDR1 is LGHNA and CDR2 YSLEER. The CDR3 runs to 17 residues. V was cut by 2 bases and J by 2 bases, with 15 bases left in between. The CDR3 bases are TGCGCCAGCAGCCAAAGTAGCGCGAGGGCAAACACCGGGGAGCTGTTTTTT. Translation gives CASSQSSARANTGELFF.

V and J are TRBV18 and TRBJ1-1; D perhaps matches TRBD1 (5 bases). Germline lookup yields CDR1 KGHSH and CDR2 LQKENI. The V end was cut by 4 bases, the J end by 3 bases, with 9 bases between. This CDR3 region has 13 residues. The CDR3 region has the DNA TGTGCCAGCTCACTCGGGGGTGACACTGAAGCTTTCTTT. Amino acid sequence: CASSLGGDTEAFF.

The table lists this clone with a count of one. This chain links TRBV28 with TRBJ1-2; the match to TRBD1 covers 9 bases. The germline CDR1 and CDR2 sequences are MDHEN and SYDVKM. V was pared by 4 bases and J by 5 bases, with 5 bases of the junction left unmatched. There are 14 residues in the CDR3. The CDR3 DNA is TGTGCCAGCAGTTCCCCCGGGACAGGGTATGGCTACACCTTC. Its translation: CASSSPGTGYGYTF.

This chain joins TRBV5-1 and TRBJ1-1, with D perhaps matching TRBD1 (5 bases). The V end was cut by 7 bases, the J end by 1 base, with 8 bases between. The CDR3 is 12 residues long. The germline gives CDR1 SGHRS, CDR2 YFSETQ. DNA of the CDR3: TGCGCCAGCCGAACAGGGAACACTGAAGCTTTCTTT. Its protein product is CASRTGNTEAFF.

CDR3 DNA: TGTGCCAGCAGCCGCAGGGCGAGCGGGGAGCTGTTTTTT. Encoded protein: CASSRRASGELFF. The V call is TRBV5-6, the J call TRBJ2-2; maybe TRBD1 (5 bases). Per germline, CDR1 SGHDT and CDR2 YYEEEE. V was cut by 4 bases and J by 7 bases, with 11 bases left in between. This CDR3 contains 13 residues.

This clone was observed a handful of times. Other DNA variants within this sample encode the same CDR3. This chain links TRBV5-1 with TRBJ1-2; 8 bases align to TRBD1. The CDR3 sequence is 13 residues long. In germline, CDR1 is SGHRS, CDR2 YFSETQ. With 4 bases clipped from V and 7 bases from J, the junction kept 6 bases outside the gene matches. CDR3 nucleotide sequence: TGCGCCAGCAGCCCCCAGGGGGCAGGTGGCTACACCTTC. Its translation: CASSPQGAGGYTF.

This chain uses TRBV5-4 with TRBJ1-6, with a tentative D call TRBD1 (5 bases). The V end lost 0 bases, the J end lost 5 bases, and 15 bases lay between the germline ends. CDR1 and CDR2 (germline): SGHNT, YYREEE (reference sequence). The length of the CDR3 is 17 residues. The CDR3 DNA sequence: TGTGCCAGCAGCTTGGGGGGCCATGCCTCGAATAATTCACCCCTCCACTTT. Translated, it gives CASSLGGHASNNSPLHF.